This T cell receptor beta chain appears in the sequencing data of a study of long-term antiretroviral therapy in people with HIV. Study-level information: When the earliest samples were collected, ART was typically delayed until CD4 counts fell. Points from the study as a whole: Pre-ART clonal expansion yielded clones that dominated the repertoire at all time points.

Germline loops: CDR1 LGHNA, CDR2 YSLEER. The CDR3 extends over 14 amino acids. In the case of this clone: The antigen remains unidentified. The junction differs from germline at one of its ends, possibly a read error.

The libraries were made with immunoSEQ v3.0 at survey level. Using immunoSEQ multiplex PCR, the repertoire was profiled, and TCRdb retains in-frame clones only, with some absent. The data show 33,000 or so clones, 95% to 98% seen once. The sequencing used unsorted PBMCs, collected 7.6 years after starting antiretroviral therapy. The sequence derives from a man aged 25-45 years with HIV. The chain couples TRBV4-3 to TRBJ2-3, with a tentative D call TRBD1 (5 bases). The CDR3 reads CASRQDQGSNTQYF. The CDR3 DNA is TGCGCCAGCAGACAAGATCAGGGTTCGAATACGCAGTATTTT.